A single sample gave rise to the 10 T cell receptor beta chains below, sequenced in a study of shared clonotypes between healthy human individuals. Some clones are missing from TCRdb's copy, which holds only in-frame ones; the method was immunoSEQ multiplex PCR. The sample consists of about 490,000 clones, 70% to 85% of them appearing once. Sequences were obtained from PBMCs. These receptors were collected from a woman in her forties in good health. Some clones in this sample may be carry-over from other donors' samples.

V gene TRBV7-8 combines with J gene TRBJ2-1; D remains unclear. CDR1 and CDR2 (germline): SGHVS, FQNEAQ. V was cut by 2 bases and J by 11 bases, with 13 bases left in between. This CDR3 has 13 residues. The CDR3 sequence is CASSLNLLEKQFF. Here the CDR3 DNA reads TGTGCCAGCAGCTTAAATCTGTTGGAGAAGCAGTTCTTC.

The chain recombines TRBV19 with TRBJ2-1, with 11 bases fitting TRBD2. Trimming took 8 bases from V and 6 from J; bases not matched to a gene: 9. This CDR3 spans 15 amino acids. From germline, CDR1 is LNHDA and CDR2 SQIVND (reference sequence). The CDR3 coding sequence is TGTGCCAGTGGGCCCGGACTAGCGGGTCTCAATGAGCAGTTCTTC. It yields the protein CASGPGLAGLNEQFF.

The rearrangement joins TRBV6-1 to TRBJ2-7, with TRBD1 matching 9 bases. Germline lookup yields CDR1 MNHNS and CDR2 SASEGT. This CDR3 is built from 14 residues. Trimming at V came to 8 bases and at J to 2 bases, leaving 7 bases not matched to a gene. The CDR3 here is CASLSGTGTYEQYF. The CDR3 DNA reads as TGTGCCAGCCTTTCCGGGACAGGGACCTACGAGCAGTACTTC.

The gene calls are TRBV7-2 and TRBJ2-2, with 7 bases matching TRBD2. The V and J ends lost 5 bases and 0 bases, in that order; junction bases with no gene match: 3. Germline V gene data show CDR1 as SGHTA and CDR2 as FQGNSA. This CDR3 has 15 amino acids. DNA for the CDR3: TGTGCCAGCAGCCTGCTAGCGGCGAACACCGGGGAGCTGTTTTTT. This gives the protein CASSLLAANTGELFF.

This clone was counted only a few times. An end of the junction differs from the germline gene, which may be a read error. The chain links TRBV5-1 to TRBJ2-7, with 9 bases matching TRBD2. Germline V CDR1 and CDR2: SGHRS, YFSETQ. The CDR3 is 14 residues long. In DNA form, the CDR3 reads TGCGCCAGCAGGTTGGCTAGCGGGATGTACGAGCAGTACTTC. Its protein is CASRLASGMYEQYF.

The rearrangement joins TRBV18 to TRBJ2-3, with 8 bases fitting TRBD1. The trim removed 2 bases at V and 3 bases at J, leaving 7 bases unmatched. Germline-derived CDR1 and CDR2 are KGHSH and LQKENI. CDR3 length equals 16 residues. The CDR3 protein is CASSPAGGTKTDTQYF. The CDR3 DNA sequence: TGTGCCAGCTCACCAGCAGGGGGCACGAAAACAGATACGCAGTATTTT.

The V gene is TRBV19, the J gene TRBJ2-2; D might be TRBD1 (5 bases). Trimming left V 2 bases short and J 5 bases short, with 9 bases between. CDR3 length equals 14 residues. Germline values: CDR1 LNHDA, CDR2 SQIVND (reference sequence). The CDR3 reads CASSIRGRTGELFF. The CDR3 DNA sequence: TGTGCCAGTAGTATAAGGGGCAGGACCGGGGAGCTGTTTTTT.

This clone was counted at least ten times. Other nucleotide sequences in the sample specify the same CDR3. This chain links TRBV6-6 with TRBJ2-4, with TRBD1 matching 12 bases. This CDR3 is built from 15 residues. Unmatched junction bases numbered 7, after V lost 7 bases and J lost 6 bases. Germline V gives CDR1 MNHNY, CDR2 SVGAGI (reference sequence). The chain's CDR3 is CASNRDRGPGNIQYF. CDR3 nucleotide sequence: TGTGCCAGCAACCGGGACAGGGGGCCGGGAAACATTCAGTACTTC.

On this clone itself: At one end, the junction sequence differs from germline, possibly due to a read error. V is TRBV9 and J is TRBJ2-7; D is tentatively TRBD1 or TRBD2 (5 bases each). The CDR3 is 12 amino acids. The germline gives CDR1 SGDLS, CDR2 YYNGEE. Here the CDR3 reads CASSGGERDQDF. CDR3 bases: TGTGCCAGCAGCGGTGGGGAGAGGGACCAAGACTTC.

The chain recombines TRBV5-1 with TRBJ2-5; 9 bases are a match to TRBD2. J lost 5 bases, V lost 0 bases, and 11 bases had no gene match. CDR3 size: 17 residues. Per germline, CDR1 SGHRS and CDR2 YFSETQ. CDR3 loop: CASSLVGSGRVRETQYF. CDR3 bases: TGCGCCAGCAGCTTGGTTGGTAGCGGGAGAGTGCGGGAGACCCAGTACTTC.